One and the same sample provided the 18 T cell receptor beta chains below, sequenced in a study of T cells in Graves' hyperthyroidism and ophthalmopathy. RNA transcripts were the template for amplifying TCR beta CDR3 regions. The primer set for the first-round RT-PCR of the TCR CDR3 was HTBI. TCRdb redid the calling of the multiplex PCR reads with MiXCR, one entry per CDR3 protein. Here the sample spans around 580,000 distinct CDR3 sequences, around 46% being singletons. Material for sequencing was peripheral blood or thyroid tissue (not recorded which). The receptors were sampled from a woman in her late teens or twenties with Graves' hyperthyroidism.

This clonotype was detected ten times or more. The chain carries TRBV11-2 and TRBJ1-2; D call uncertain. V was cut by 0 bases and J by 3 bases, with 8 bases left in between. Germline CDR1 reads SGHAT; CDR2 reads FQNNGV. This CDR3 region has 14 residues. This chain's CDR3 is CASSLDPGDYGYTF. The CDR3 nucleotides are TGTGCCAGCAGCTTAGATCCAGGAGACTATGGCTACACCTTC.

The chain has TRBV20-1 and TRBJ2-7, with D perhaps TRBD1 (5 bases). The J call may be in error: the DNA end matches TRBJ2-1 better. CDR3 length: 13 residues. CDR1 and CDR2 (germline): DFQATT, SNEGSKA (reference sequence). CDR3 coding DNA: TGCAGTGCTAGAGTGGGGCTTTACAATGAGCAGTTCTTC. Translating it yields CSARVGLYNEQFF.

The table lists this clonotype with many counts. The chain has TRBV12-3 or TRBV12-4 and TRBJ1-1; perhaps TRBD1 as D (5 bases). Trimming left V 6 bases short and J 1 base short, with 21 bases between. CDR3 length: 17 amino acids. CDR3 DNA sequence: TGTGCCAGCAGGATGGGTACCAGGGTTGTAAAGAACACTGAAGCTTTCTTT. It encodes CASRMGTRVVKNTEAFF.

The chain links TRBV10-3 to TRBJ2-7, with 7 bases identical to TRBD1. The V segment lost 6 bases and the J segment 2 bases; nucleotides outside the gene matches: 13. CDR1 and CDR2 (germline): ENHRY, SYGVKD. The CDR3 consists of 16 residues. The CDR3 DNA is TGTGCCATCAGCTCACGACAGACAGGGATGCCCTACGAGCAGTACTTC. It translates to CAISSRQTGMPYEQYF.

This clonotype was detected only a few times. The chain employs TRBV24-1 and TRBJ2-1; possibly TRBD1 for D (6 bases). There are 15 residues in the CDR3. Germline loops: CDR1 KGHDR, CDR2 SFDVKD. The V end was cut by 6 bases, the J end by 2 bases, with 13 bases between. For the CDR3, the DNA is TGTGCCACCAGTAACAGGGAGCAGACCTACAATGAGCAGTTCTTC. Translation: CATSNREQTYNEQFF.

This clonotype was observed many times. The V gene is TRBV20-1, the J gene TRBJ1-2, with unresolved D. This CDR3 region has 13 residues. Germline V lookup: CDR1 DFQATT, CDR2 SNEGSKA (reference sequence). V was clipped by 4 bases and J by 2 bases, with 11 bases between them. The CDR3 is CSAIFDMNYGYTF. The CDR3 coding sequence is TGCAGTGCTATCTTTGACATGAACTATGGCTACACCTTC.

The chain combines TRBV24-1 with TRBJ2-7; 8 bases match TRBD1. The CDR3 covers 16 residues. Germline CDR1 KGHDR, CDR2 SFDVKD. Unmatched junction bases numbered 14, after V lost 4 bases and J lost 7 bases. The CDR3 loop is CATSDPGTGDYNEQYF. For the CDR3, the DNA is TGTGCCACCAGTGACCCGGGGACAGGAGACTACAATGAGCAGTACTTC.

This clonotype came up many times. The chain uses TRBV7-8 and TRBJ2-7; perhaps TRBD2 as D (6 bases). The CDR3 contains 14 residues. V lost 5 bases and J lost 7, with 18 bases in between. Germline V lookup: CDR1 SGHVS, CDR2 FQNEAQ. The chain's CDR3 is CASSRLTRAEEQYF. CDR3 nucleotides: TGTGCCAGCAGCCGCCTGACTAGGGCGGAGGAGCAGTACTTC.

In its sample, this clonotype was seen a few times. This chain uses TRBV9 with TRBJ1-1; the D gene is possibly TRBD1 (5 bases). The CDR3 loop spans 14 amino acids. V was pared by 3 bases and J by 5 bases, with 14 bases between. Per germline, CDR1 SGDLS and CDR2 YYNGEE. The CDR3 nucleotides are TGTGCCAGCAGCGCCGGACGGAAGGGGACTGAAGCTTTCTTT. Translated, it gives CASSAGRKGTEAFF.

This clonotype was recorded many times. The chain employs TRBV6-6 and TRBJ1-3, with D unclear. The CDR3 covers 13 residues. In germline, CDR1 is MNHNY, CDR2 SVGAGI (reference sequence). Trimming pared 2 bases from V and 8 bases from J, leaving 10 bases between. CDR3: CASSYGSLDTIYF. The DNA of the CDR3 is TGTGCCAGCAGTTACGGAAGTTTGGACACCATATATTTT.

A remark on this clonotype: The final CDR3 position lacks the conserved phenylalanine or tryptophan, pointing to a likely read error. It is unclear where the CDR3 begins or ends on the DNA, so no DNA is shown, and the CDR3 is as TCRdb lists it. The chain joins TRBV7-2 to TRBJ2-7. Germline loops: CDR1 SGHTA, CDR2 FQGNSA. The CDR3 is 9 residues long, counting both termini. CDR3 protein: CASSSSLDS.

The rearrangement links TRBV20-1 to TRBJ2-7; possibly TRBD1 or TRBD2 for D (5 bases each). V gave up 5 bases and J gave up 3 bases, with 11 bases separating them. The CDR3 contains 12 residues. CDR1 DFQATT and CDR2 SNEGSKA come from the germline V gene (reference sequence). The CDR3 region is CSAQGRNYEQYF. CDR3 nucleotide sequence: TGCAGTGCTCAGGGACGAAACTACGAGCAGTACTTC.

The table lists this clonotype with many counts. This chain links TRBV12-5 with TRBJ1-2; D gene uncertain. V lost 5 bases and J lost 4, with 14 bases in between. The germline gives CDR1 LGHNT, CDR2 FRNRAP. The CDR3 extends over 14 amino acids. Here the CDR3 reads CASGVTDSFYGYTF. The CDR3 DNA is TGTGCTAGTGGTGTCACCGACTCCTTCTATGGCTACACCTTC.

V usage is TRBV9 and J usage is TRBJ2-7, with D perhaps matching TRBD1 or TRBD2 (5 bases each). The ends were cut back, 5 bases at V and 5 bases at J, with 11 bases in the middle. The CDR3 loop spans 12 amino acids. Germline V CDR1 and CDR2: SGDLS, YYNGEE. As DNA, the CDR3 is TGTGCCAGCAGTTGGGGGTTAGACGAGCAGTACTTC. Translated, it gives CASSWGLDEQYF. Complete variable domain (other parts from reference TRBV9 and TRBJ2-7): DSGVTQTPKHLITATGQRVTLRCSPRSGDLSVYWYQQSLDQGLQFLIQYYNGEERAKGNILERFSAQQFPDLHSELNLSSLELGDSALYFCASSWGLDEQYFGPGTRLTVT.

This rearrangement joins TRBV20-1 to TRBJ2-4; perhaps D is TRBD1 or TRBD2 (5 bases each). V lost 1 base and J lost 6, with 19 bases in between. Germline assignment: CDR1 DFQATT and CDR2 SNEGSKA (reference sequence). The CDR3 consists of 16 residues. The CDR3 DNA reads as TGCAGTGCTAGAGCTGACGAGGGACGGTGGGGAAACATTCAGTACTTC. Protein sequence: CSARADEGRWGNIQYF.

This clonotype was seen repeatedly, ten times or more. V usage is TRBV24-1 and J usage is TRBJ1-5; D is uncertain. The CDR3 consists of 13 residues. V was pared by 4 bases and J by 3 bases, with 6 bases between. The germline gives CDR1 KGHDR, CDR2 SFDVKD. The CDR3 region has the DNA TGTGCCACCAGTGAGACACTCAATCAGCCCCAGCATTTT. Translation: CATSETLNQPQHF.

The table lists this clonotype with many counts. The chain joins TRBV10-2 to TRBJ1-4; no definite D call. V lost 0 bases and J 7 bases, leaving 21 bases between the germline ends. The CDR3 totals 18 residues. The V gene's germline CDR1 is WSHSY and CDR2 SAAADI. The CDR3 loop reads CASSESEGWPDRFEKLFF. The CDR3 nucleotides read TGCGCCAGCAGTGAGTCCGAGGGATGGCCAGACCGTTTTGAAAAACTGTTTTTT.

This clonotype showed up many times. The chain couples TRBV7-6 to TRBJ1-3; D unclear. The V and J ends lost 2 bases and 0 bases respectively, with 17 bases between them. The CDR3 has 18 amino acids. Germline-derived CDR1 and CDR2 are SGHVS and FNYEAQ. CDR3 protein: CASSLRIPSTSSGNTIYF. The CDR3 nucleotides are TGTGCCAGCAGCTTACGGATCCCGTCGACCAGCTCTGGAAACACCATATATTTT.